This T cell receptor beta chain was identified during a study of blood T cell repertoires in COVID-19. CDR3 length equals 17 residues. Germline V gene data show CDR1 as LGHDT and CDR2 as YNNKEL (reference sequence). V shed 1 base and J 0 bases; nucleotides not matched to a gene: 9. Allocation to cohorts depended on clinical history reported by the participants. Resolution of symptoms, clearance, or two negative PCRs was present in recovered Cohort 3 donors. In the original workflow: Amplification of reference gene primers was used by the study to estimate nucleated cell counts. Clones were sequenced by immunoSEQ multiplex PCR, and TCRdb holds only the in-frame ones, with some missing. V and J calls and clone size come straight from that table; D and trimming were deduced from the DNA. The table shows roughly 300,000 clones, with about 90% occurring only once.

The rearrangement links TRBV3-1 (or the pseudogene TRBV3-2) to TRBJ2-7; 7 nucleotides line up with TRBD2. The clonotype comes from a woman under 40 who had recovered from COVID-19. Sequencing used PBMCs or T cells enriched from blood (not recorded which). Here the CDR3 DNA reads TGTGCCAGCAGCCAAGCGGGGGGTGGGAGGGTCTCCTACGAGCAGTACTTC. Translated: CASSQAGGGRVSYEQYF.